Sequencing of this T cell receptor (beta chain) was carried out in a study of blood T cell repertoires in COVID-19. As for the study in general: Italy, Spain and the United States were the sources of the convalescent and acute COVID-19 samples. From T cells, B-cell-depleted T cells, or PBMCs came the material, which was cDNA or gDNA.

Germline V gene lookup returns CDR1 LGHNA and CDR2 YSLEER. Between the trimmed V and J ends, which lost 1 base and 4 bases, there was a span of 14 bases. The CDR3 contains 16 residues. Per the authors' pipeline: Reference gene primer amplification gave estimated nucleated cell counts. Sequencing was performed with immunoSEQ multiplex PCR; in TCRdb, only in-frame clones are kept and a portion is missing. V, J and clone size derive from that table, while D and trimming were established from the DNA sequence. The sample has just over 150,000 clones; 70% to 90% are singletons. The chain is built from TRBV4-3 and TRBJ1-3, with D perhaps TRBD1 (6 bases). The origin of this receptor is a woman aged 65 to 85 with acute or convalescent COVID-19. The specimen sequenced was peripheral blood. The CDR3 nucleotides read TGCGCCAGCAGCCAAGTTGAGACAGGCAGGGGAAACACCATATATTTT. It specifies CASSQVETGRGNTIYF.